This T cell receptor beta chain was recorded in a study of blood T cell repertoires in COVID-19. As handled by the study authors: Reference gene primer amplification gave estimated nucleated cell counts. The table came from immunoSEQ multiplex PCR; TCRdb's copy has only in-frame clones and leaves some out. Clone size and V and J calls were adopted from that table, with D and trimming inferred from the DNA. The sample holds approximately 69,000 clones, 86% seen once. The CDR3 sequence is 16 residues long. V lost 1 base, J lost 4 bases, and 8 bases stayed unmatched. Germline V gene data show CDR1 as MGHRA and CDR2 as YSYEKL. This clone was counted once.

V and J are TRBV4-1 and TRBJ2-5; 8 bases line up with TRBD1. Sequenced: peripheral blood. This receptor was identified in a human donor in a cohort sampled during active COVID-19. The CDR3 nucleotides are TGCGCCAGCAGCCAAGGGTCCAGGGGGCGAGGAGAGACCCAGTACTTC. Translated: CASSQGSRGRGETQYF.